This TCR beta chain was documented in a study of neurological immune-mediated disorders. Whole-study results and caveats: Phylogenetic grouping placed 18 of 34 multiple sclerosis patients' repertoires in one related-CDR3 cluster, a possible signature. CDR3 amino acid sequences found in expanded clones were never shared across subjects, suggesting private repertoires in all groups.

This clonotype was recorded at least ten times. The antigen is undetermined. The cDNA came from 5'RACE with 10-nucleotide random UMIs. TCRdb processed the 5' RACE reads anew with MiXCR; each CDR3 protein has one entry. Here the sample spans tens of thousands of distinct CDR3 sequences, about 5% being singletons. The CDR3 totals 14 residues. V lost 2 bases to trimming and J lost 5 bases, with 13 bases between them. Germline V gene sequence: CDR1 SGHRS, CDR2 YFSETQ. This sequence was found in a woman aged 70-85 years with multiple sclerosis. The rearrangement joins TRBV5-1 to TRBJ1-1; D gene ambiguous. The source material was PBMCs. The DNA for the CDR3 is TGCGCCAGCAGCTTTAGTAACCTATTAACTGAAGCTTTCTTT. Residues: CASSFSNLLTEAFF.